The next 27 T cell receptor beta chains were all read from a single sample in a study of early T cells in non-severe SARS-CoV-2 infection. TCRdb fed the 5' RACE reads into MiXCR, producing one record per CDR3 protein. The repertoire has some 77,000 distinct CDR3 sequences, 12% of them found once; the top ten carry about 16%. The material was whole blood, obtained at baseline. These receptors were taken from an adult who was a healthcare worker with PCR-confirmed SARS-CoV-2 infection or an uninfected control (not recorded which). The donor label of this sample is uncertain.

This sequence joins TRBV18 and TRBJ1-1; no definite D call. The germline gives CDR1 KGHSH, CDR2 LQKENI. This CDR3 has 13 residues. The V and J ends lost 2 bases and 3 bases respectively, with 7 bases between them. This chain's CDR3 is CASSPNGDTEAFF. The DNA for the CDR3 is TGTGCCAGCTCACCAAATGGGGACACTGAAGCTTTCTTT.

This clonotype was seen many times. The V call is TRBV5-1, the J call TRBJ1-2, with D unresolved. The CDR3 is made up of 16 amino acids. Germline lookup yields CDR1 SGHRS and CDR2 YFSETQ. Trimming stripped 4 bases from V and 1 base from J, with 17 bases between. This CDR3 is CASSPASLLSNYGYTF. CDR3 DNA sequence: TGCGCCAGCAGCCCGGCAAGCTTACTGAGTAACTATGGCTACACCTTC.

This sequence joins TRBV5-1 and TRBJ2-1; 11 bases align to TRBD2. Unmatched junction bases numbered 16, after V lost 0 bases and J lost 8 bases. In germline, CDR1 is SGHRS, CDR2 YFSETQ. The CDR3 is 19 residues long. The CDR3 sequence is CASSLVPRLAGMVSDEQFF. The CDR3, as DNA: TGCGCCAGCAGCTTGGTCCCTAGACTAGCGGGGATGGTATCGGATGAGCAGTTCTTC.

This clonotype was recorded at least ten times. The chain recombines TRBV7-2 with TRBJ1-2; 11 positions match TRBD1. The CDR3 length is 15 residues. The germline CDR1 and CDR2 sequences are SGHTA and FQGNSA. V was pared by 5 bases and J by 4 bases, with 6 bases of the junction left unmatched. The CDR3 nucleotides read TGTGCCAGCAGCCCCGGACAGGGGGCATCCTATGGCTACACCTTC. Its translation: CASSPGQGASYGYTF.

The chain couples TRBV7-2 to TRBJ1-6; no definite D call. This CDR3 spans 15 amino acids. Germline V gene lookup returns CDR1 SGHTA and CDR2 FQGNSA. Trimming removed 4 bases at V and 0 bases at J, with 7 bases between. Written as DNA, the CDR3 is TGTGCCAGCAGCTCTAGGAGCTCCTATAATTCACCCCTCCACTTT. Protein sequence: CASSSRSSYNSPLHF.

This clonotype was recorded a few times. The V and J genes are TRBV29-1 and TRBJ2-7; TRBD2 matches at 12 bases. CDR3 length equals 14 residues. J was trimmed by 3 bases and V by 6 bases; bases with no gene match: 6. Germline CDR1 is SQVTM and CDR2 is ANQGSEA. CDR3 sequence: CSVKKGLAGYEQYF. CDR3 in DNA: TGCAGCGTCAAAAAGGGACTAGCGGGCTACGAGCAGTACTTC.

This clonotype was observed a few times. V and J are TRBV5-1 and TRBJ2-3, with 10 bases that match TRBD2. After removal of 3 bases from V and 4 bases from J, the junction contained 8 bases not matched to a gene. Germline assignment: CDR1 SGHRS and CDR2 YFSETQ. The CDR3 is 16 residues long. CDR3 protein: CASSSGLAFGSDTQYF. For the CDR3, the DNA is TGCGCCAGCAGCTCGGGACTAGCGTTTGGGTCAGATACGCAGTATTTT.

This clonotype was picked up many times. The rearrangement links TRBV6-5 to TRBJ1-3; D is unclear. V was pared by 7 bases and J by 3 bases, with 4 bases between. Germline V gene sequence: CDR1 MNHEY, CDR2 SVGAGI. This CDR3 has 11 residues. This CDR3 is CASTGGNTIYF. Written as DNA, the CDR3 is TGTGCCAGCACTGGTGGAAACACCATATATTTT.

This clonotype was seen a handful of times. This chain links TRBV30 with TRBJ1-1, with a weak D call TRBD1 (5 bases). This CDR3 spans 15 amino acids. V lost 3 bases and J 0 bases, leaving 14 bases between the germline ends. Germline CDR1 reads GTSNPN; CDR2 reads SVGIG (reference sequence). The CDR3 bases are TGTGCCTGGAGCATACCGGGACCGGTGAACACTGAAGCTTTCTTT. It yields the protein CAWSIPGPVNTEAFF.

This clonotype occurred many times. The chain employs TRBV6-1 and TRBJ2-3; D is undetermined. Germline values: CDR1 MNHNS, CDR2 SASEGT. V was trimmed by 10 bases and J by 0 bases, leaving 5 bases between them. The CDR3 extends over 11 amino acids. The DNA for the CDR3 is TGTGCCACGACCAGCACAGATACGCAGTATTTT. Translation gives CATTSTDTQYF.

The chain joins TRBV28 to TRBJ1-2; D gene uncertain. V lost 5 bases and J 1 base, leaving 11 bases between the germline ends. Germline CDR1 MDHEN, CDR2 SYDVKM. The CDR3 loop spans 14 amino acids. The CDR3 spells CASSDPEINYGYTF. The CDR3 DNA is TGTGCCAGCAGTGATCCGGAGATTAACTATGGCTACACCTTC.

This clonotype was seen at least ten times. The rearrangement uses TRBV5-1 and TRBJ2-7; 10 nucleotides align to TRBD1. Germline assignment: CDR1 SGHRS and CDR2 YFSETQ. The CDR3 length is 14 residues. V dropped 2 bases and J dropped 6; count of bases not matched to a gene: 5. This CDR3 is CASSFPGTGVEQYF. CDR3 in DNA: TGCGCCAGCAGCTTCCCCGGGACAGGGGTCGAGCAGTACTTC.

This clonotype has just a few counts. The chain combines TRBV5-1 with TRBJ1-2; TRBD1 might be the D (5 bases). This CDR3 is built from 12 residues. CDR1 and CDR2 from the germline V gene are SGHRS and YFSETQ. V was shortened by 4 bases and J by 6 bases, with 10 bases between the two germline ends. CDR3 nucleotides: TGCGCCAGCAGCCCGGGACTGGATGGCTACACCTTC. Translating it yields CASSPGLDGYTF.

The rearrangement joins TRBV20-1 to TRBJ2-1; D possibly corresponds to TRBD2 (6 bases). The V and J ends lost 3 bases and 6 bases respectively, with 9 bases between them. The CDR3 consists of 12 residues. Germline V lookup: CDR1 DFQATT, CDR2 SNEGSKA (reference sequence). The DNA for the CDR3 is TGCAGTGCTAGCTGGGGACTCAATGAGCAGTTCTTC. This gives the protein CSASWGLNEQFF.

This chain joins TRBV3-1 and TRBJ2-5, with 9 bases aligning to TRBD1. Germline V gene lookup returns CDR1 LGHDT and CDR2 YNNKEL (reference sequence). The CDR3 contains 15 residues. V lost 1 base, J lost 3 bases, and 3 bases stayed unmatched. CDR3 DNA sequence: TGTGCCAGCAGCCAAGCTGGGACAGGGAAAGAGACCCAGTACTTC. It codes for CASSQAGTGKETQYF.

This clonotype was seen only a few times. The CDR3 DNA sequence: TGTGCCAGCAGCTTATTCTCGGGGGTTGGCCCAGATACGCAGTATTTT. Encoded protein: CASSLFSGVGPDTQYF. The chain employs TRBV7-6 and TRBJ2-3; D might be TRBD2 (6 bases). Per the germline V gene, CDR1 is SGHVS and CDR2 is FNYEAQ. The CDR3 consists of 16 residues. The germline V and J ends were trimmed by 2 bases and 4 bases, with 16 bases remaining between them.

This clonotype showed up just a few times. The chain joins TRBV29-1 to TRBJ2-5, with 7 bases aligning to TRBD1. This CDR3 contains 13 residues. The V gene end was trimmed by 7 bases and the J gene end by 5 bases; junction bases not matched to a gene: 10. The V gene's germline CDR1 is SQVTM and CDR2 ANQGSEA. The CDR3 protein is CSAQTGSRETQYF. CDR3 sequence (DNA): TGCAGCGCACAGACAGGGTCTCGGGAGACCCAGTACTTC. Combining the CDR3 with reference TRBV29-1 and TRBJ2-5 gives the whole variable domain SAVISQKPSRDICQRGTSLTIQCQVDSQVTMMFWYRQQPGQSLTLIATANQGSEATYESGFVIDKFPISRPNLTFSTLTVSNMSPEDSSIYLCSAQTGSRETQYFGPGTRLLVL.

CDR3 amino acids: CASSLKGQGINIQYF. CDR3 DNA: TGTGCCAGCAGCTTAAAGGGACAGGGTATCAACATTCAGTACTTC. The V and J genes are TRBV7-9 and TRBJ2-4; 9 bases match TRBD1. CDR1 and CDR2 (germline): SEHNR, FQNEAQ (reference sequence). CDR3 size: 15 residues. V lost 2 bases and J lost 7; bases outside the gene matches: 6.

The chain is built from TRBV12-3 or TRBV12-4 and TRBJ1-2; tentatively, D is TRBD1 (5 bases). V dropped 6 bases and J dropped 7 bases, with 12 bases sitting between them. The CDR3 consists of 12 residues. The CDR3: CASSPSGFGYTF. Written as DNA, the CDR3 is TGTGCCAGCAGCCCCTCAGGGTTTGGCTACACCTTC.

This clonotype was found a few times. This CDR3 is CASSAWGSGNTIYF. In DNA form, the CDR3 reads TGTGCCAGCAGTGCTTGGGGCTCCGGGAACACCATATATTTT. The rearrangement uses TRBV6-1 and TRBJ1-3, with a tentative D call TRBD1 (5 bases). In germline, CDR1 is MNHNS, CDR2 SASEGT. The CDR3 has 14 residues. Trimming took 4 bases from V and 7 from J, leaving 14 bases between them.

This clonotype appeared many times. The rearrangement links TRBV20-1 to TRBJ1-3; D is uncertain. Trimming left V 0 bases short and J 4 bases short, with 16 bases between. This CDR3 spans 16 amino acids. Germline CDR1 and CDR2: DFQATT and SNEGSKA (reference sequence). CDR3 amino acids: CSARDRMPTVGNTIYF. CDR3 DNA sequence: TGCAGTGCTAGAGATAGGATGCCGACGGTCGGAAACACCATATATTTT.

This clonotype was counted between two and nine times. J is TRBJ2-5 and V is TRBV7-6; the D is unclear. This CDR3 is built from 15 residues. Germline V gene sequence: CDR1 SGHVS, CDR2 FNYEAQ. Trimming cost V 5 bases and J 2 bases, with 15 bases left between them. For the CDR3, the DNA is TGTGCCAGCAGCAGGACCCCAGCGATACAAGAGACCCAGTACTTC. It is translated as CASSRTPAIQETQYF. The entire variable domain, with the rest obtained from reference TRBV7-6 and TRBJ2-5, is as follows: GAGVSQSPRYKVTKRGQDVALRCDPISGHVSLYWYRQALGQGPEFLTYFNYEAQQDKSGLPNDRFSAERPEGSISTLTIQRTEQRDSAMYRCASSRTPAIQETQYFGPGTRLLVL.

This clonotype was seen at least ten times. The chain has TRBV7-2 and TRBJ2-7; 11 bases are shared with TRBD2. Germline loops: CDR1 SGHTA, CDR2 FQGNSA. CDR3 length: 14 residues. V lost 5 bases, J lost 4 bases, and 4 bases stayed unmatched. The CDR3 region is CASSPTSGTYEQYF. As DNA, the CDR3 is TGTGCCAGCAGCCCGACTAGCGGGACATACGAGCAGTACTTC. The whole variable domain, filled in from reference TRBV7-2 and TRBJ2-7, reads GAGVSQSPSNKVTEKGKDVELRCDPISGHTALYWYRQSLGQGLEFLIYFQGNSAPDKSGLPSDRFSAERTGGSVSTLTIQRTQQEDSAVYLCASSPTSGTYEQYFGPGTRLTVT.

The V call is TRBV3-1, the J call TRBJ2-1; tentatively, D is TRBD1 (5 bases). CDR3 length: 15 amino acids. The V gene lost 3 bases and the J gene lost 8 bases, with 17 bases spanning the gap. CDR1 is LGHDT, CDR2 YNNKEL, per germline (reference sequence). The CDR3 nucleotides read TGTGCCAGCAGCCAGTTGGGGCGGAGAGGAGATGAGCAGTTCTTC. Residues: CASSQLGRRGDEQFF.

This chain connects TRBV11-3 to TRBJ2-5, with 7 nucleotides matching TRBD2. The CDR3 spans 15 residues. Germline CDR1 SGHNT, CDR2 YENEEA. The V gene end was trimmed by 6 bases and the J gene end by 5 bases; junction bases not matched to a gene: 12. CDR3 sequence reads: CASSPVGGPMETQYF. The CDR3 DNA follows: TGTGCCAGCAGTCCGGTGGGAGGGCCGATGGAGACCCAGTACTTC.

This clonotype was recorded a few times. The CDR3 sequence is CASSEAVQPQHF. The CDR3 DNA follows: TGTGCCAGCAGTGAAGCAGTACAGCCCCAGCATTTT. The gene calls are TRBV2 and TRBJ1-5; D not resolved. Germline values: CDR1 SNHLY, CDR2 FYNNEI. The CDR3 contains 12 residues. Deletions cut 0 bases from V and 7 bases from J, with 4 bases between.

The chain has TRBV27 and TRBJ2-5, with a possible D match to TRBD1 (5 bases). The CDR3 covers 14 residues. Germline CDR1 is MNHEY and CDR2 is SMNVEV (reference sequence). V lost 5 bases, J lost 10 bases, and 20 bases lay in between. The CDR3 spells CASSVSTAARGQYF. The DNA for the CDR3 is TGTGCCAGCAGTGTCTCGACGGCGGCTAGGGGCCAGTACTTC.